One and the same sample provided the 18 T cell receptor beta chains below, sequenced in a study of T-cell memory formation after mild COVID-19. TCRdb reprocessed the 5' RACE reads with MiXCR, giving one entry per CDR3 protein. The top ten hold roughly a quarter of the sample, which has more than 110,000 distinct CDR3 sequences, around 25% seen once. The sample taken for sequencing was PBMCs or a T cell subset sorted from them (not recorded which). Receptors originate from an adult woman who had mild COVID-19 (a few samples of this study predate the infection). Cell type and time point are not known.

The gene calls are TRBV2 and TRBJ1-2, with 11 nucleotides matching TRBD1. The trim removed 5 bases at V and 13 bases at J, leaving 9 bases unmatched. The CDR3 is 13 amino acids. Germline V CDR1 and CDR2: SNHLY, FYNNEI. The CDR3 DNA is TGTGCCAGCAGTACCATCTCGGACAGGGGGCCCACCTTC. Protein sequence: CASSTISDRGPTF.

In this sample, this clonotype turned up a few times. The chain combines TRBV12-3 or TRBV12-4 with TRBJ2-1; 10 bases match TRBD2. With 7 bases clipped from V and 1 base from J, the junction kept 10 bases outside the gene matches. The CDR3 contains 17 residues. The CDR3 DNA reads as TGTGCCAGCACCCTTGGGCCTAGCGGGGGTTCCTACAATGAGCAGTTCTTC. Amino acids: CASTLGPSGGSYNEQFF.

The V call is TRBV6-5, the J call TRBJ1-1; D is perhaps TRBD1 (6 bases). The V and J ends lost 10 bases and 3 bases respectively, with 18 bases between them. The CDR3 has 14 amino acids. CDR1 and CDR2 (germline): MNHEY, SVGAGI. The CDR3 DNA reads as TGTGCCACCGCCGCGCGTACAGGGTACACTGAAGCTTTCTTT. Translated: CATAARTGYTEAFF.

The V call is TRBV12-3 or TRBV12-4, the J call TRBJ2-3; D gene unclear. V shed 8 bases and J shed 1 base, with 16 bases lying between them. This CDR3 spans 15 amino acids. The CDR3 region is CASSVVGRGTDTQYF. Written as DNA, the CDR3 is TGTGCCAGCTCGGTGGTGGGCCGGGGCACAGATACGCAGTATTTT.

At least ten counts were recorded for this clonotype. This chain links TRBV7-2 with TRBJ2-4, with TRBD2 matching over 12 bases. Unmatched junction bases numbered 8, after V lost 4 bases and J lost 7 bases. The CDR3 loop spans 16 amino acids. Germline V gene data show CDR1 as SGHTA and CDR2 as FQGNSA. CDR3 nucleotides: TGTGCCAGCAGCTCTAGCGGGGGGGGTTCGCTCAACATTCAGTACTTC. Translated, it gives CASSSSGGGSLNIQYF.

The chain has TRBV6-1 and TRBJ2-3; D remains ambiguous. The V gene lost 6 bases and the J gene lost 0 bases, with 22 bases spanning the gap. The CDR3 is 18 amino acids. Germline-derived CDR1 and CDR2 are MNHNS and SASEGT. The CDR3 sequence: CASSATVRTALSTDTQYF. CDR3 coding DNA: TGTGCCAGCAGCGCGACGGTTCGGACCGCTCTTAGCACAGATACGCAGTATTTT.

The chain recombines TRBV9 with TRBJ2-3, with 9 bases aligning to TRBD2. Germline-derived CDR1 and CDR2 are SGDLS and YYNGEE. The CDR3 extends over 15 amino acids. With 2 bases clipped from V and 4 bases from J, the junction kept 5 bases outside the gene matches. CDR3 protein: CASSVGGGDADTQYF. CDR3 nucleotide sequence: TGTGCCAGCAGCGTTGGCGGGGGGGATGCAGATACGCAGTATTTT.

The chain uses TRBV6-6 and TRBJ2-3; a weak D match, TRBD1 (6 bases). The CDR3 sequence is 16 residues long. The V gene lost 0 bases and the J gene lost 4 bases, with 14 bases spanning the gap. Germline CDR1 and CDR2: MNHNY and SVGAGI (reference sequence). The DNA for the CDR3 is TGTGCCAGCAGTTACTCTCCAGGGGACCTAGCAGATACGCAGTATTTT. It encodes CASSYSPGDLADTQYF.

The J gene is TRBJ2-7, the V gene TRBV20-1; TRBD2 matches at 10 bases. CDR1 and CDR2 (germline): DFQATT, SNEGSKA (reference sequence). V trimming: 5 bases; J trimming: 0 bases; junction bases outside the gene matches: 7. This CDR3 has 15 amino acids. The CDR3 nucleotides read TGCAGTGCTCGCCTTACTAGCGGGGACTCCTACGAGCAGTACTTC. This gives the protein CSARLTSGDSYEQYF.

There are a few counts of this clonotype. The chain couples TRBV20-1 to TRBJ2-1; tentatively, D is TRBD2 (5 bases). Germline values: CDR1 DFQATT, CDR2 SNEGSKA (reference sequence). The CDR3 spans 17 residues. Trimming left V 1 base short and J 9 bases short, with 25 bases between. CDR3 DNA sequence: TGCAGTGCTAGAGGTTTTCCTTGGACTGGACCTTCCGGTGAGCAGTTCTTC. Its translation: CSARGFPWTGPSGEQFF.

This chain joins TRBV7-9 and TRBJ2-5; tentatively, D is TRBD2 (5 bases). The CDR3 is 13 amino acids. CDR1 SEHNR and CDR2 FQNEAQ come from the germline V gene (reference sequence). The germline V and J ends were trimmed by 5 bases and 5 bases, with 12 bases remaining between them. The CDR3 is CASSREGVETQYF. The CDR3 DNA is TGTGCCAGCAGCCGCGAGGGCGTGGAGACCCAGTACTTC.

This clonotype was picked up a small number of times. This chain joins TRBV29-1 and TRBJ2-5; 10 bases match TRBD2. Germline CDR1 SQVTM, CDR2 ANQGSEA. The V gene end was trimmed by 4 bases and the J gene end by 5 bases; junction bases not matched to a gene: 4. The CDR3 totals 13 residues. The CDR3 loop is CSVAAGGRETQYF. Here the CDR3 DNA reads TGCAGCGTTGCAGCGGGAGGGAGGGAGACCCAGTACTTC.

The V gene is TRBV4-1, the J gene TRBJ2-3; D may be TRBD2 (6 bases). V was trimmed by 1 base and J by 2 bases, leaving 7 bases between them. This CDR3 is 14 amino acids long. Germline values: CDR1 MGHRA, CDR2 YSYEKL. The CDR3 region has the DNA TGCGCCAGCAGCCAAGGGGACTTCACAGATACGCAGTATTTT. Protein: CASSQGDFTDTQYF.

This clonotype was detected a few times. The gene calls are TRBV7-9 and TRBJ1-1; D is unresolved. The germline V gene has CDR1 SEHNR and CDR2 FQNEAQ (reference sequence). CDR3 length equals 14 residues. Trimming removed 4 bases at V and 0 bases at J, with 9 bases between. CDR3 coding DNA: TGTGCCAGCAGCTCAGGCCAGATGAACACTGAAGCTTTCTTT. This gives the protein CASSSGQMNTEAFF.

The chain has TRBV9 and TRBJ2-6, with D unclear. The V gene lost 4 bases and the J gene lost 0 bases, with 5 bases spanning the gap. CDR1 is SGDLS, CDR2 YYNGEE, per germline. CDR3 length: 14 residues. CDR3 amino acids: CASSTPSGANVLTF. Written as DNA, the CDR3 is TGTGCCAGCAGCACACCCTCTGGGGCCAACGTCCTGACTTTC.

V usage is TRBV14 and J usage is TRBJ1-1; weak D call: TRBD1 (6 bases). This CDR3 is built from 11 residues. Per the germline V gene, CDR1 is SGHDN and CDR2 is FVKESK. V lost 8 bases to trimming and J lost 9 bases, with 13 bases between them. The DNA of the CDR3 is TGTGCCAGCGGGCAGCAGGGGAAAGCTTTCTTT. Amino acid sequence: CASGQQGKAFF.

The rearrangement links TRBV11-2 to TRBJ2-2, with D perhaps TRBD1 or TRBD2 (6 bases each). This CDR3 contains 15 residues. Germline values: CDR1 SGHAT, CDR2 FQNNGV. V gave up 5 bases and J gave up 3 bases, with 13 bases separating them. CDR3 residues: CASSPSGAYTGELFF. The CDR3 DNA sequence: TGTGCCAGCAGCCCCTCGGGGGCGTACACCGGGGAGCTGTTTTTT.

This clonotype occurred a few times. The chain has TRBV5-1 and TRBJ1-2; a weak D match, TRBD1 (5 bases). The V and J ends lost 0 bases and 4 bases respectively, with 19 bases between them. CDR1 SGHRS and CDR2 YFSETQ come from the germline V gene. The CDR3 extends over 17 amino acids. CDR3 residues: CASSLGSYRPGGYGYTF. The CDR3 nucleotides read TGCGCCAGCAGCTTGGGATCCTACAGGCCCGGGGGCTATGGCTACACCTTC.